The clone carrying this T cell receptor (beta chain) appeared once. Seattle's enrolled individuals joined amid active infection and were then monitored longitudinally. Per the original data handling: Estimation of nucleated cell counts relied on the amplification of reference gene primers. Repertoires were generated with immunoSEQ multiplex PCR, while TCRdb's copy carries only in-frame clones and drops some. D and trimming come from the DNA, and the V and J calls and clone size come from that table. Found here are just over 250,000 clones, approximately 91% of them singletons; the top ten hold 2% to 3%. These data come from a study of blood T cell repertoires in COVID-19. Study context: Samples taken during acute and convalescent COVID-19 were collected in the United States, Italy and Spain. PBMCs, B-cell-depleted T cells, or T cells provided the cDNA or gDNA that made up the material.

Germline loops: CDR1 MGHRA, CDR2 YSYEKL. This CDR3 has 13 residues. Trimming removed 0 bases at V and 5 bases at J, with 5 bases between. The specimen sequenced was peripheral blood. This clonotype was sampled from a person aged 18-35 years with COVID-19, enrolled during active disease. This sequence joins TRBV4-1 and TRBJ1-5; D remains unclear. The CDR3 loop is CASSQDVDQPQHF. As DNA, the CDR3 is TGCGCCAGCAGCCAAGATGTCGATCAGCCCCAGCATTTT.